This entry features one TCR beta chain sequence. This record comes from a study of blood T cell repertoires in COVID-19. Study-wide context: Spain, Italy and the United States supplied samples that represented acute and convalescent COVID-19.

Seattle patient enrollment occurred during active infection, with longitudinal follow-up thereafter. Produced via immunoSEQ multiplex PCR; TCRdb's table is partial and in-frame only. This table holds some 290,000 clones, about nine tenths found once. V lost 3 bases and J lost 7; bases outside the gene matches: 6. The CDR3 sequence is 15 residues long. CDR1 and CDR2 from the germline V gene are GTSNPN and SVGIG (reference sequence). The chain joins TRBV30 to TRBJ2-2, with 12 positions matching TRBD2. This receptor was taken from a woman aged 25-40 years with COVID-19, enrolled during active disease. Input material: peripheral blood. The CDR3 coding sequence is TGTGCCTGGAGGACTAGCGGGAGATCAAACGGGGAGCTGTTTTTT. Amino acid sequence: CAWRTSGRSNGELFF.